These T cell receptor beta chains were read from a single sample in a study of T-cell memory formation after mild COVID-19. TCRdb passed the 5' RACE reads through MiXCR, listing each CDR3 protein once. Of around 450,000 distinct CDR3 sequences listed, 20% to 25% are singletons. Specimen: PBMCs or a T cell subset sorted from them (not recorded which). Receptor source: an adult woman who had mild COVID-19 (a few samples of this study predate the infection). Cell type and time point are not known. CDR3s include the opening cysteine and the closing phenylalanine or tryptophan. D genes are given only for firm matches. Not every row has a clone size; where given, it reads once, few, many or a size class.

d_gene	abundance	j_gene	v_gene	CDR3aa	CDR3nt
TRBD2	few	TRBJ2-7	TRBV4-1	CASSQSPSGLSEQYF	TGCGCCAGCAGCCAATCGCCTAGCGGGTTATCCGAGCAGTACTTC
-	-	TRBJ2-2	TRBV6-4	CASSVQNTGELFF	TGTGCCAGCAGTGTACAAAACACCGGGGAGCTGTTTTTT
TRBD1	-	TRBJ1-2	TRBV7-2	CASSFGQVDGYTF	TGTGCCAGCAGCTTCGGACAGGTGGATGGCTACACCTTC
-	-	TRBJ2-3	TRBV7-9	CASSTQKVPDTQYF	TGTGCCAGCAGCACTCAGAAGGTTCCAGATACGCAGTATTTT
-	-	TRBJ2-3	TRBV7-9	CASSLGLTLHTDTQYF	TGTGCCAGCAGCTTAGGACTGACCCTGCACACAGATACGCAGTATTTT
-	few	TRBJ1-1	TRBV12-3/TRBV12-4	CASSLLGFLNTEAFF	TGTGCCAGCAGTTTATTAGGGTTTTTGAACACTGAAGCTTTCTTT
TRBD2	-	TRBJ2-1	TRBV11-1	CASSLAGLGYNEQFF	TGTGCCAGCAGCTTAGCGGGACTAGGCTACAATGAGCAGTTCTTC
-	few	TRBJ2-7	TRBV7-9	CASRRDNSYEQYF	TGTGCCAGCAGGAGGGACAACTCCTACGAGCAGTACTTC
-	-	TRBJ1-1	TRBV12-5	CASASEGGNTEAFF	TGTGCTAGTGCCTCCGAAGGGGGGAACACTGAAGCTTTCTTT
TRBD2	few	TRBJ2-5	TRBV6-2/TRBV6-3	CASSPGLAGGGETQYF	TGTGCCAGCAGTCCCGGACTAGCGGGAGGGGGGGAGACCCAGTACTTC
-	-	TRBJ2-5	TRBV29-1	CSDRGSGETQYF	TGCAGCGACCGGGGTTCGGGGGAGACCCAGTACTTC
TRBD2	-	TRBJ2-1	TRBV5-1	CASSLTSGWGEQFF	TGCGCCAGCAGCTTGACTAGCGGGTGGGGGGAGCAGTTCTTC
-	few	TRBJ2-3	TRBV3-1	CASSQDLPGGDTQYF	TGTGCCAGCAGCCAAGATTTACCAGGGGGGGATACGCAGTATTTT
-	-	TRBJ1-3	TRBV12-3/TRBV12-4	CAAVGDSGNTIYF	TGTGCCGCCGTTGGGGACTCTGGAAACACCATATATTTT
-	-	TRBJ2-1	TRBV12-3/TRBV12-4	CASRVGLSHEQFF	TGTGCCAGCCGGGTGGGGCTCAGCCATGAGCAGTTCTTC
-	few	TRBJ2-4	TRBV18	CASSPKISGRAKNIQYF	TGTGCCAGCTCACCTAAAATATCGGGGAGAGCCAAAAACATTCAGTACTTC
TRBD2	few	TRBJ2-2	TRBV4-3	CASSQGTSITGELFF	TGCGCCAGCAGCCAAGGGACTAGCATAACCGGGGAGCTGTTTTTT
TRBD2	few	TRBJ2-3	TRBV24-1	CATSEMGLAGETDTQYF	TGTGCCACCAGTGAAATGGGACTAGCGGGAGAAACAGATACGCAGTATTTT
TRBD1	few	TRBJ2-7	TRBV25-1	CASAPRGQGDEQYF	TGTGCCAGCGCTCCCAGGGGACAGGGAGACGAGCAGTACTTC
-	-	TRBJ2-7	TRBV6-5	CASSPDRITTYEQYF	TGTGCCAGCAGTCCTGACCGAATTACGACCTACGAGCAGTACTTC
TRBD1	few	TRBJ1-1	TRBV12-5	CASGPTHTGANTEAFF	TGTGCTAGTGGTCCCACCCACACAGGGGCGAACACTGAAGCTTTCTTT
TRBD2	-	TRBJ2-6	TRBV6-6	CASSAGDSGANVLTF	TGTGCCAGCAGTGCGGGGGACTCTGGGGCCAACGTCCTGACTTTC
TRBD2	-	TRBJ2-3	TRBV5-5	CASRPSGGAKDTQYF	TGTGCCAGTCGTCCTAGCGGGGGGGCCAAAGATACGCAGTATTTT